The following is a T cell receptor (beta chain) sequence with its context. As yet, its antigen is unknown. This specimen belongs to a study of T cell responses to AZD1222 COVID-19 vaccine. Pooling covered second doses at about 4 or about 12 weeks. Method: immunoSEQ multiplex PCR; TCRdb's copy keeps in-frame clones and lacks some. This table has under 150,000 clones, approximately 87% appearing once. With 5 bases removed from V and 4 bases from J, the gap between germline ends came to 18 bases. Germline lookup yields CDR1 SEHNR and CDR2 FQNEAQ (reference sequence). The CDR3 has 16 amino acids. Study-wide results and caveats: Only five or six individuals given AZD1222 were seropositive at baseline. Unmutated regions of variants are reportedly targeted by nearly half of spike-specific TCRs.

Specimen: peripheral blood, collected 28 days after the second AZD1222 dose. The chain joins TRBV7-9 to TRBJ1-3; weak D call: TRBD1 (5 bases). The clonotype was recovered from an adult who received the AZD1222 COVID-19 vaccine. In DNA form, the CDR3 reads TGTGCCAGCAGCGTCCGGGACTTAATATTGGGAAACACCATATATTTT. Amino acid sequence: CASSVRDLILGNTIYF.